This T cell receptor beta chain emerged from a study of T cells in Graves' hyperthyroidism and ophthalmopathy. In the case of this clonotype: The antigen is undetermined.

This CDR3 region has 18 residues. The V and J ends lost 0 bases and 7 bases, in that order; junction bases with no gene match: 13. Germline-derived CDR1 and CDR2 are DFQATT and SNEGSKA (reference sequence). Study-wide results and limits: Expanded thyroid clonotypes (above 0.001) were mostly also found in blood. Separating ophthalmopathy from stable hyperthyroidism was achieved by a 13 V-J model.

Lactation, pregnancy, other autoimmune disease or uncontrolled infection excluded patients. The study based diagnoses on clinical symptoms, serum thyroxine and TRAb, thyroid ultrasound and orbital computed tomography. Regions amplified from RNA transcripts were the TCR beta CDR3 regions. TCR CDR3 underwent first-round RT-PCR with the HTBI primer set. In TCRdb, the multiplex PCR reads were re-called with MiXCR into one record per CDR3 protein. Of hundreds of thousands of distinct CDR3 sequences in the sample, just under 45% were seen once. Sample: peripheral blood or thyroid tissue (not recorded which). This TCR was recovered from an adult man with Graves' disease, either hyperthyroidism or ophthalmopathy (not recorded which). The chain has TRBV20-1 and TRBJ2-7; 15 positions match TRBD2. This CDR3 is CSARDPPGGLAGGEEQYF. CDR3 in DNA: TGCAGTGCTAGAGATCCCCCCGGGGGACTAGCGGGGGGTGAAGAGCAGTACTTC.